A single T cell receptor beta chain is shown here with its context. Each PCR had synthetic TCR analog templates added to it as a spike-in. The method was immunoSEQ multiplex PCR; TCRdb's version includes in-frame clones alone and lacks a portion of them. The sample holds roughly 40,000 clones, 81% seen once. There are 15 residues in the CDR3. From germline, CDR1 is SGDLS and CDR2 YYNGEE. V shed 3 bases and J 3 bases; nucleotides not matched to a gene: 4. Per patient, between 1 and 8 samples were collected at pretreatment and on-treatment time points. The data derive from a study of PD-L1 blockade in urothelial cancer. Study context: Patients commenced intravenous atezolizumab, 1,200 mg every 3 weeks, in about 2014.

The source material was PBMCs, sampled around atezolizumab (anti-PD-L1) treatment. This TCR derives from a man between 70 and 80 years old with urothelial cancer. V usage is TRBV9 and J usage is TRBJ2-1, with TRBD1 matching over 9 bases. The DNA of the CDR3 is TGTGCCAGCAGCGGGTCGGGACAGGGCTACAATGAGCAGTTCTTC. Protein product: CASSGSGQGYNEQFF.